These 29 T cell receptor beta chains share one sample of origin, sequenced in a study of blood T cell repertoires in COVID-19. Produced via immunoSEQ multiplex PCR; TCRdb's table is partial and in-frame only. The top ten clones hold over 15% of a sample with over 200,000 clones, around 80% of them seen once. Sample: peripheral blood. Receptors were obtained from a woman of 80 years or more with active or convalescent COVID-19.

This chain joins TRBV19 and TRBJ2-3, with TRBD2 identical over 7 bases. Per the germline V gene, CDR1 is LNHDA and CDR2 is SQIVND (reference sequence). The CDR3 is made up of 17 amino acids. V shed 0 bases and J 2 bases; nucleotides not matched to a gene: 8. The CDR3 DNA is TGTGCCAGTAGTATAGAAATCGGCGGGGGACCCACAGATACGCAGTATTTT. Its protein is CASSIEIGGGPTDTQYF.

The chain employs TRBV27 and TRBJ1-6; 7 nucleotides agree with TRBD1. V lost 5 bases to trimming and J lost 13 bases; unmatched junction nucleotides: 11. The germline gives CDR1 MNHEY, CDR2 SMNVEV (reference sequence). CDR3 size: 14 residues. The CDR3 region is CASSLRQGGLPLHF. CDR3 nucleotides: TGTGCCAGCAGTCTCCGACAGGGCGGGTTGCCCCTCCACTTT.

The V and J genes are TRBV27 and TRBJ2-5; 8 positions agree with TRBD2. The trim removed 8 bases at V and 4 bases at J, leaving 9 bases unmatched. In germline, CDR1 is MNHEY, CDR2 SMNVEV (reference sequence). The CDR3 totals 14 residues. The CDR3 here is CASQTPGRAETQYF. DNA of the CDR3: TGTGCCAGCCAAACCCCCGGGAGGGCAGAGACCCAGTACTTC.

The chain has TRBV18 and TRBJ2-3, with 10 nucleotides matching TRBD2. The CDR3 extends over 16 amino acids. Germline-derived CDR1 and CDR2 are KGHSH and LQKENI. J was trimmed by 1 base and V by 0 bases; bases with no gene match: 1. CDR3 residues: CASSPPGLAGTDTQYF. CDR3 coding DNA: TGTGCCAGCTCACCACCAGGACTAGCGGGCACAGATACGCAGTATTTT.

The chain carries TRBV19 and TRBJ1-1, with 8 nucleotides matching TRBD1. Germline V gives CDR1 LNHDA, CDR2 SQIVND (reference sequence). Losses at the gene ends were 7 bases for V and 0 bases for J; bases not matched to a gene: 4. This CDR3 comprises 14 residues. DNA for the CDR3: TGTGCCAGTACGGACAGGGCCTTGAACACTGAAGCTTTCTTT. Encoded protein: CASTDRALNTEAFF.

The gene calls are TRBV15 and TRBJ2-3; 7 bases fit TRBD2. Germline CDR1 LNHNV, CDR2 YYDKDF (reference sequence). The CDR3 loop spans 15 amino acids. The V and J ends lost 0 bases and 2 bases, in that order; junction bases with no gene match: 2. The CDR3 nucleotides are TGTGCCACCAGCAGAGAGCGGGGGTACACAGATACGCAGTATTTT. It translates to CATSRERGYTDTQYF.

This clone was seen more than once but under ten times. The chain links TRBV3-1 (or the pseudogene TRBV3-2) to TRBJ2-7; D is uncertain. CDR1 is LGHDT and CDR2 is YNNKEL in the germline V gene (reference sequence). The CDR3 is made up of 15 amino acids. The V gene lost 2 bases and the J gene lost 1 base, with 12 bases spanning the gap. CDR3 bases: TGTGCCAGCAGCCAACGTGGGCGTCCATCCTACGAGCAGTACTTC. It is translated as CASSQRGRPSYEQYF.

CDR3 amino acids: CSVGGQGRYEQYF. DNA of the CDR3: TGCAGCGTTGGAGGGCAGGGGCGGTACGAGCAGTACTTC. The chain has TRBV29-1 and TRBJ2-7; TRBD1 is a possible D gene (6 bases). From germline, CDR1 is SQVTM and CDR2 ANQGSEA. The CDR3 has 13 amino acids. With 4 bases removed from V and 4 bases from J, the gap between germline ends came to 14 bases.

V is TRBV9 and J is TRBJ2-3; 9 bases align to TRBD2. Germline trimming cut 4 bases from V and 1 base from J; bases unmatched to any gene: 4. Germline V gene data show CDR1 as SGDLS and CDR2 as YYNGEE. CDR3 length: 15 residues. CDR3 protein: CASSIRTSGTDTQYF. The CDR3 bases are TGTGCCAGCAGCATACGGACTAGCGGCACAGATACGCAGTATTTT. Full variable domain (rest looked up from reference TRBV9 and TRBJ2-3): DSGVTQTPKHLITATGQRVTLRCSPRSGDLSVYWYQQSLDQGLQFLIQYYNGEERAKGNILERFSAQQFPDLHSELNLSSLELGDSALYFCASSIRTSGTDTQYFGPGTRLTVL.

This chain joins TRBV5-8 and TRBJ2-3; 7 nucleotides line up with TRBD1. Germline V lookup: CDR1 SGHTS, CDR2 YDEGEE. CDR3 length: 16 residues. V lost 3 bases to trimming and J lost 0 bases; unmatched junction nucleotides: 7. In DNA, the CDR3 is TGTGCCAGCAGCTGGGGGACAGTTACTAGCACAGATACGCAGTATTTT. Amino acids: CASSWGTVTSTDTQYF. The full variable domain, in which reference TRBV5-8 and TRBJ2-3 provide the parts outside the CDR3, is EAGVTQSPTHLIKTRGQQATLRCSPISGHTSVYWYQQALGLGLQFLLWYDEGEERNRGNFPPRFSGRQFPNYSSELNVNALELEDSALYLCASSWGTVTSTDTQYFGPGTRLTVL.

The chain is built from TRBV12-3 or TRBV12-4 and TRBJ2-7; 10 bases line up with TRBD2. CDR3 length: 13 residues. The junction had 3 bases not matched to a gene; V was cut back by 8 bases and J by 2 bases. The CDR3 sequence is CASGSGGPYEQYF. In DNA form, the CDR3 reads TGTGCCAGCGGTAGCGGGGGGCCCTACGAGCAGTACTTC.

This clone was seen just once. The chain joins TRBV18 to TRBJ2-1, with D possibly TRBD1 on 5 matching bases. Per the germline V gene, CDR1 is KGHSH and CDR2 is LQKENI. V shed 0 bases and J shed 5 bases, with 11 bases lying between them. The CDR3 extends over 15 amino acids. The CDR3 sequence: CASSPPAGYNNEQFF. CDR3 nucleotide sequence: TGTGCCAGCTCACCACCGGCAGGGTACAACAATGAGCAGTTCTTC.

The V call is TRBV6-6, the J call TRBJ2-1, with no clear D. CDR3 length: 13 amino acids. V dropped 1 base and J dropped 5 bases, with 6 bases sitting between them. Germline CDR1 and CDR2: MNHNY and SVGAGI (reference sequence). For the CDR3, the DNA is TGTGCCAGCAGTTACTATCGGGACAATGAGCAGTTCTTC. The encoded protein is CASSYYRDNEQFF.

This chain joins TRBV4-3 and TRBJ2-2; TRBD1 might be the D (6 bases). Germline V gives CDR1 LGHNA, CDR2 YSLEER. V lost 0 bases and J lost 0, with 11 bases in between. The CDR3 extends over 17 amino acids. The CDR3 loop reads CASSQEVPGANTGELFF. CDR3 bases: TGCGCCAGCAGCCAAGAAGTGCCAGGGGCGAACACCGGGGAGCTGTTTTTT.

The gene calls are TRBV7-2 and TRBJ2-7, with 8 positions matching TRBD1. There are 14 residues in the CDR3. CDR1 and CDR2 from the germline V gene are SGHTA and FQGNSA. The J segment lost 3 bases and the V segment lost 5 bases, leaving 6 bases of the junction unmatched. Written as DNA, the CDR3 is TGTGCCAGCAGCGGGAGGACAGGGTTCTACGAGCAGTACTTC. Its translation is CASSGRTGFYEQYF.

The chain employs TRBV24-1 and TRBJ2-3; maybe TRBD2 (6 bases). Germline V gene sequence: CDR1 KGHDR, CDR2 SFDVKD. V was clipped by 4 bases and J by 2 bases, with 12 bases between them. The CDR3 runs 15 residues. The CDR3 nucleotides read TGTGCCACCAGTGACCCAGGGAGGCCCACAGATACGCAGTATTTT. Residues: CATSDPGRPTDTQYF.

V usage is TRBV2 and J usage is TRBJ1-1; D is possibly TRBD1 (6 bases). Germline-derived CDR1 and CDR2 are SNHLY and FYNNEI. V lost 4 bases to trimming and J lost 1 base, with 7 bases between them. This CDR3 region has 13 residues. The CDR3 bases are TGTGCCAGCAGTGCAGGGGAGAACACTGAAGCTTTCTTT. Amino acids: CASSAGENTEAFF.

In the case of this clone: Germline is not matched at one junction end, which may reflect a read error. The chain recombines TRBV30 with TRBJ1-2; D gene unclear. The CDR3 consists of 11 residues. Germline V CDR1 and CDR2: GTSNPN, SVGIG (reference sequence). The CDR3 here is CAWSDDIPDAF. The CDR3 DNA reads TGTGCCTGGAGTGACGACATCCCAGACGCCTTC.

This chain joins TRBV27 and TRBJ2-7; no clear D gene. The CDR3 runs 12 residues. Trimming shortened V by 8 bases and J by 0 bases, and 8 bases separated the two germline ends. CDR1 and CDR2 from the germline V gene are MNHEY and SMNVEV (reference sequence). The CDR3 DNA reads as TGTGCCAGCTTCTGGAGCTCCTACGAGCAGTACTTC. Its translation is CASFWSSYEQYF.

This clone is a singleton in its sample. The gene calls are TRBV5-8 and TRBJ2-1, with a weak D call TRBD2 (6 bases). Germline CDR1 and CDR2: SGHTS and YDEGEE. The V gene lost 1 base and the J gene lost 4 bases, with 12 bases spanning the gap. This CDR3 spans 15 amino acids. DNA for the CDR3: TGTGCCAGCAGCTTGCTGGGCGGGAATTACAATGAGCAGTTCTTC. Translation gives CASSLLGGNYNEQFF.

This chain links TRBV11-2 with TRBJ2-1; 8 bases align to TRBD2. V trimming: 3 bases; J trimming: 15 bases; junction bases outside the gene matches: 7. Germline V gives CDR1 SGHAT, CDR2 FQNNGV. This CDR3 has 12 residues. CDR3 coding DNA: TGTGCCAGCAGCTTCCCGGGACTAGGGGTGTTCTTC. Translating gives CASSFPGLGVFF.

The chain joins TRBV5-1 to TRBJ2-7; TRBD2 aligns across 7 bases. This CDR3 has 15 amino acids. V shed 0 bases and J 2 bases; nucleotides not matched to a gene: 5. Germline-derived CDR1 and CDR2 are SGHRS and YFSETQ. The CDR3 region has the DNA TGCGCCAGCAGCTTGGCACTAGCGCGAACCTACGAGCAGTACTTC. It yields the protein CASSLALARTYEQYF. Combining the CDR3 with reference TRBV5-1 and TRBJ2-7 gives the whole variable domain KAGVTQTPRYLIKTRGQQVTLSCSPISGHRSVSWYQQTPGQGLQFLFEYFSETQRNKGNFPGRFSGRQFSNSRSEMNVSTLELGDSALYLCASSLALARTYEQYFGPGTRLTVT.

This rearrangement joins TRBV3-1 (or the pseudogene TRBV3-2) to TRBJ2-1; D remains unclear. In germline, CDR1 is LGHDT, CDR2 YNNKEL (reference sequence). Trimming removed 5 bases from V and 8 bases from J, with 10 bases in between. CDR3 length: 12 amino acids. CDR3 coding DNA: TGTGCCAGCAGCGGAGTTAGCTATGAGCAGTTCTTC. This encodes CASSGVSYEQFF.

The chain joins TRBV11-3 to TRBJ2-7; maybe TRBD1 (6 bases). This CDR3 has 14 amino acids. V lost 5 bases and J lost 3, with 14 bases in between. The germline V gene encodes CDR1 SGHNT and CDR2 YENEEA. CDR3: CASSVTGTNYEQYF. As DNA, the CDR3 is TGTGCCAGCAGCGTAACCGGGACAAACTACGAGCAGTACTTC.

V gene TRBV4-2 combines with J gene TRBJ1-1; no reliable D call. The V and J ends lost 4 bases and 6 bases respectively, with 15 bases between them. Germline CDR1 and CDR2: LGHNA and YNFKEQ. The CDR3 has 14 amino acids. Here the CDR3 reads CASSLPAGNPEAFF. The CDR3 DNA sequence: TGTGCCAGCAGCCTCCCGGCGGGTAACCCTGAAGCTTTCTTT.

The chain links TRBV30 to TRBJ1-6; a possible D gene is TRBD1 (5 bases). Trimming took off 7 bases at V and 0 bases at J, with 13 bases between the two ends. Per the germline V gene, CDR1 is GTSNPN and CDR2 is SVGIG (reference sequence). The CDR3 sequence is 15 residues long. CDR3 loop: CAFQGLSSYNSPLHF. The CDR3 bases are TGTGCCTTTCAGGGACTCAGCTCCTATAATTCACCCCTCCACTTT.

V is TRBV18 and J is TRBJ2-5; D is uncertain. This CDR3 is 13 amino acids long. Trimming cost V 3 bases and J 1 base, with 6 bases left between them. CDR1 and CDR2 from the germline V gene are KGHSH and LQKENI. The DNA of the CDR3 is TGTGCCAGCTCACCCCCAGGCCAAGAGACCCAGTACTTC. It translates to CASSPPGQETQYF.

This chain uses TRBV27 with TRBJ2-2, with 7 nucleotides matching TRBD1. Germline-derived CDR1 and CDR2 are MNHEY and SMNVEV (reference sequence). With 3 bases clipped from V and 5 bases from J, the junction kept 3 bases outside the gene matches. The length of the CDR3 is 14 residues. CDR3 region: CASSFDRATGELFF. In nucleotides, the CDR3 is TGTGCCAGCAGTTTCGACAGGGCTACCGGGGAGCTGTTTTTT.

The V call is TRBV18, the J call TRBJ2-1; 9 nucleotides align to TRBD1. The germline V gene has CDR1 KGHSH and CDR2 LQKENI. V was clipped by 0 bases and J by 3 bases; unmatched bases: 6. The length of the CDR3 is 17 residues. The CDR3 nucleotides are TGTGCCAGCTCACCACCGGTGGGGGGACAGGGCTACAATGAGCAGTTCTTC. This encodes CASSPPVGGQGYNEQFF.